This TCR beta chain was identified in a study of CD8 T cells in Susac syndrome. Study information: Sequencing included Susac syndrome patients, more than five of them with active disease and roughly eight in remission. Patients with Susac syndrome were, at the time of blood collection, therapy-naive, maintained on corticosteroids, or maintained on intravenous immunoglobulin alone.

Reverse transcription of about 0.45 to 1 ug RNA used random hexamers. MiXCR, run by TCRdb on the immunoSEQ multiplex PCR reads, gives a single entry per CDR3 protein. Of some 180,000 distinct CDR3 sequences listed, roughly 94% are singletons. CDR1 is DFQATT, CDR2 SNEGSKA, per germline (reference sequence). The CDR3 runs 17 residues. Losses at the gene ends were 2 bases for V and 8 bases for J; bases not matched to a gene: 15. Both CD4+ and CD8+ T cells were negatively isolated, and TEMRA cells underwent FACS enrichment. The chain couples TRBV20-1 to TRBJ2-1; 10 bases match TRBD2. Sequencing was performed on CD4+ T cells from PBMCs. This TCR was sampled from a human donor with Susac syndrome. In DNA form, the CDR3 reads TGCAGTGCTAGACTGCGGGCCAAGCGGGAGGGCGCCGATGAGCAGTTCTTC. Translating it yields CSARLRAKREGADEQFF.